The 13 T cell receptor beta chains given below trace back to one sample, sequenced in a study of blood T cells in healthy people across ages. A second 7 to 11 cycle PCR used barcoded and J-beta primers. Each CDR3 protein is one row after TCRdb ran MiXCR on the 5' RACE reads. The top ten hold roughly a third of the sample, which has about 680,000 distinct CDR3 sequences, roughly 49% seen once. Sequencing input: blood. These receptors were obtained from an older woman in good health.

This clonotype was seen only a few times. CDR3 nucleotide sequence: TGTGCCAGCAGCTTAGTGCTACTACGAGAGACCCAGTACTTC. Its protein is CASSLVLLRETQYF. J is TRBJ2-5 and V is TRBV7-2; D unclear. The V end was cut by 1 base, the J end by 4 bases, with 10 bases between. The CDR3 covers 14 residues. Germline CDR1 reads SGHTA; CDR2 reads FQGNSA.

This clonotype was picked up a small number of times. The gene calls are TRBV28 and TRBJ2-4; 8 bases align to TRBD1. The CDR3 length is 15 residues. V was clipped by 1 base and J by 13 bases; unmatched bases: 12. Germline values: CDR1 MDHEN, CDR2 SYDVKM. CDR3 in amino acids: CASSLSGTGYLEQYF. The CDR3 DNA reads TGTGCCAGCAGTTTATCCGGGACAGGTTATTTGGAGCAGTACTTC.

This clonotype showed up just a few times. This chain joins TRBV6-2 or TRBV6-3 and TRBJ2-7; 8 bases align to TRBD2. Germline values: CDR1 MNHEY, CDR2 SVGEGT. V lost 6 bases, J lost 2 bases, and 15 bases stayed unmatched. This CDR3 is 17 amino acids long. Written as DNA, the CDR3 is TGTGCCAGCAGATCGACCGACCGGACTAGCCGAACCTACGAGCAGTACTTC. It specifies CASRSTDRTSRTYEQYF.

The chain couples TRBV3-1 to TRBJ2-5; 12 bases agree with TRBD2. J gave up 4 bases and V 7 bases, and 4 bases lay outside the gene matches. The germline V gene encodes CDR1 LGHDT and CDR2 YNNKEL (reference sequence). CDR3 length: 14 residues. As DNA, the CDR3 is TGTGCCAGCACCCGGACTAGCGGGGTAGAGACCCAGTACTTC. Translating it yields CASTRTSGVETQYF.

This clonotype was seen more than once but under ten times. This chain links TRBV11-1 with TRBJ2-6; D unclear. CDR3 size: 15 residues. Between the trimmed V and J ends, which lost 4 bases and 0 bases, there was a span of 7 bases. Germline V CDR1 and CDR2: SGHAT, FQDESV (reference sequence). CDR3 sequence (DNA): TGTGCCAGCAGCTCCGATTCCTCTGGGGCCAACGTCCTGACTTTC. It encodes CASSSDSSGANVLTF.

The chain is built from TRBV2 and TRBJ2-4, with 8 bases aligning to TRBD2. CDR1 SNHLY and CDR2 FYNNEI come from the germline V gene. J gave up 0 bases and V 3 bases, and 4 bases lay outside the gene matches. This CDR3 has 16 amino acids. The CDR3 DNA reads as TGTGCCAGCAGTGAGCGGGGGGCCATAGCCAAAAACATTCAGTACTTC. Amino acids: CASSERGAIAKNIQYF.

The J gene is TRBJ2-7, the V gene TRBV5-1; possible D gene TRBD2, 6 bases. The J call is doubtful: the DNA matches TRBJ2-5 better. The germline V gene has CDR1 SGHRS and CDR2 YFSETQ. CDR3 length: 15 residues. Written as DNA, the CDR3 is TGCGCCAGCAGCTTGGCCGGGACTTCTGAAGAGACCCAGTACTTC. As protein: CASSLAGTSEETQYF.

This clonotype was seen a handful of times. This rearrangement joins TRBV30 to TRBJ1-2; TRBD1 agrees at 7 bases. CDR3 size: 17 residues. Germline V gene sequence: CDR1 GTSNPN, CDR2 SVGIG (reference sequence). With 2 bases clipped from V and 0 bases from J, the junction kept 12 bases outside the gene matches. CDR3 amino acids: CAWSRRGIQGSNYGYTF. CDR3 in DNA: TGTGCCTGGAGTCGCCGCGGCATACAGGGGTCTAACTATGGCTACACCTTC.

This chain connects TRBV28 to TRBJ2-1; D is perhaps TRBD2 (6 bases). Trimming removed 2 bases at V and 3 bases at J, with 11 bases between. Germline V gives CDR1 MDHEN, CDR2 SYDVKM. This CDR3 is 15 amino acids long. The CDR3 loop reads CASSLSGGVYNEQFF. CDR3 bases: TGTGCCAGCAGTTTAAGTGGCGGGGTCTACAATGAGCAGTTCTTC.

This chain connects TRBV28 to TRBJ2-5; D call uncertain. Trimming removed 7 bases at V and 5 bases at J, with 17 bases between. Germline V CDR1 and CDR2: MDHEN, SYDVKM. There are 14 residues in the CDR3. The CDR3 nucleotides are TGTGCCAGCACCCCACCCGGTTTTAGGGAGACCCAGTACTTC. Translation gives CASTPPGFRETQYF.

The rearrangement joins TRBV29-1 to TRBJ2-5, with D perhaps TRBD1 or TRBD2 (6 bases each). Germline CDR1 and CDR2: SQVTM and ANQGSEA. V was pared by 4 bases and J by 5 bases, with 17 bases between. The CDR3 has 14 residues. The CDR3 nucleotides read TGCAGCGTTGGGGACTCCGGGGGCAGGGAGACCCAGTACTTC. This encodes CSVGDSGGRETQYF.

This clonotype was detected once. The rearrangement uses TRBV7-8 and TRBJ2-3, with D unresolved. Germline-derived CDR1 and CDR2 are SGHVS and FQNEAQ. V was shortened by 5 bases and J by 1 base, with 13 bases between the two germline ends. This CDR3 region has 15 residues. CDR3 sequence (DNA): TGTGCCAGCAGCCTAAGAAGCCTCCGCACAGATACGCAGTATTTT. Protein product: CASSLRSLRTDTQYF. Using reference TRBV7-8 and TRBJ2-3 for the parts outside the CDR3, the full variable domain is GAGVSQSPRYKVAKRGQDVALRCDPISGHVSLFWYQQALGQGPEFLTYFQNEAQLDKSGLPSDRFFAERPEGSVSTLKIQRTQQEDSAVYLCASSLRSLRTDTQYFGPGTRLTVL.

This clonotype was counted at least ten times. This chain joins TRBV10-3 and TRBJ2-6; a possible D gene is TRBD2 (5 bases). Germline V lookup: CDR1 ENHRY, CDR2 SYGVKD. The V gene lost 2 bases and the J gene lost 0 bases, with 5 bases spanning the gap. The CDR3 totals 15 residues. The CDR3 sequence: CAISEGSSGANVLTF. In DNA, the CDR3 is TGTGCCATCAGTGAGGGGAGCTCTGGGGCCAACGTCCTGACTTTC.